This T cell receptor (beta chain) comes out of a study of T cells in Graves' hyperthyroidism and ophthalmopathy (dated by TCRdb to the late 2010s). Looking at the study overall: Peripheral blood was sampled at the time of initial diagnosis, prior to any treatment. After sampling, hyperthyroidism patients received methimazole starting at 30 mg daily, and ophthalmopathy patients received high-dose intravenous methylprednisolone. The paper reports TCR Vbeta CDR3 sequencing of about 140 peripheral blood samples: over 40 ophthalmopathy, under 80 hyperthyroidism and 17 progressor patients. Whether ophthalmopathy could be predicted prospectively was tested in an independent validation cohort made up of about 20 hyperthyroidism patients plus 17 patients who later progressed to ophthalmopathy. TCR V-J signatures able to tell the groups apart were searched for in a discovery cohort of about a hundred patients, of whom approximately 40 had Graves' ophthalmopathy and around 58 had stable Graves' hyperthyroidism. In several Graves' hyperthyroidism patients, the study also compared T-cell repertoires from thyroid tissue with T-cell repertoires from blood. The 100 or so discovery patients were divided at random into training and test sets in a 7:3 ratio. Summary of the overall study and its limitations: No statistical method was used to fix the sample size in advance, and group allocation was not hidden from the investigators. Blood samples also contained most of the expanded thyroid clonotypes (frequency above 0.001), which suggests that blood repertoires may reflect thyroid immune responses. A model built on a 13 V-J signature distinguished ophthalmopathy from stable hyperthyroidism, reaching roughly 88% sensitivity and under 84% specificity in cross-validation and 80%/75% in testing. During validation, the model predicted progression to ophthalmopathy a median of approximately 7 months ahead of onset, with approximately 71% sensitivity and roughly 72% specificity.

The TCR beta CDR3 regions were amplified from RNA transcripts. The first round of RT-PCR for the TCR CDR3 was performed with the HTBI primer set and the Qiagen OneStep RT-PCR kit. A second multiplex PCR round built the libraries, followed by size selection and purification. The libraries were sequenced on an Illumina HiSeq2000 using paired-end 100 bp reads. Processing in the source paper ran as follows. SOAPnuke was used to process the raw data, with reads discarded if the reads contained adapters or uncalled bases, had a mean Phred below 15, or lacked an exact constant-primer or identifier match. COPE v1.2.5 was used to merge high-quality paired reads, and clonotypes were defined as unique nucleotide sequences. Clonotypes were aligned to IMGT TRBV, TRBD and TRBJ reference segments using MiTCR v1.1. The analysis included only V-J combinations with a frequency above 0.0001, which together covered more than 99% of the repertoires. A TCS score was defined as the ratio between F50 (clonal expansion) and ExV (chaos), using BLOSUM62-based TCRdist between CDR3 peptides within each V-J. Welch's t-statistics and random forest reduced roughly 500 V-J features to 10 to 15, which were used in a naive Bayes classifier (R e1071). TCRdb cleaned the public reads at Q25 with fastp, built clones with MiXCR and kept in-frame beta chains. CDR3 protein sequences are deduplicated, and each keeps its most common genes and DNA. TCRdb's processing, not the authors', yielded these V and J calls. In all, the sample holds hundreds of thousands of distinct CDR3 sequences, and around 15% of those were seen once. The top ten clones comprise 10% to 13% of the sample.

CDR1 and CDR2 are drawn from the germline V gene: SGHRS, YFSETQ. The CDR3 runs 15 amino acids, cysteine and phenylalanine included. The only DNA kept is the CDR3, 45 bases in frame from the first base. Compared with germline, V lacks 1 base and J lacks 7 bases; bases without a gene match: 8. About this clonotype: Its antigen specificity is not known. No base quality values were provided; no much bigger clone lies one nucleotide off.

Stable Graves' hyperthyroidism was defined as the absence of progression to ophthalmopathy over 18 months of follow-up. The hyperthyroidism patients were between 18 and 65 years old and newly diagnosed, with a disease duration of less than 2 months. Patients with uncontrolled infections, other autoimmune diseases, pregnancy or lactation were excluded. Diagnoses relied on clinical symptoms, serum thyroxine and TRAb, thyroid ultrasound and orbital computed tomography. PBMCs were separated from about 10 ml of fresh peripheral blood using Ficoll-Paque density gradient centrifugation. Trizol reagent was used to extract total RNA, and RNA quality was then checked on an Agilent 2100 Bioanalyzer.

The rearrangement joined TRBV5-1 to TRBJ2-7; the central 10 bases match TRBD2. This clonotype was obtained from a woman aged 18-29 years with Graves' hyperthyroidism. The sequenced sample was blood. CDR3 reads: CASSLYLAGEDEQYF. The sequenced DNA: TGCGCCAGCAGCTTGTATCTAGCGGGAGAGGATGAGCAGTACTTC.